This T cell receptor (beta chain) was sequenced during a study of blood T cell repertoires in COVID-19. Study information: Whether acute or convalescent, the COVID-19 samples came from the United States, Italy and Spain. Nucleic acid was either cDNA or gDNA, and it came from T cells, B-cell-depleted T cells, or PBMCs.

There are 15 residues in the CDR3. Germline CDR1 and CDR2: SGHAT and FQNNGV. Between the trimmed V and J ends, which lost 4 bases and 6 bases, there was a span of 15 bases. How the authors handled the data: For nucleated cells, counts were estimated from reference gene primer amplification. Profiling relied on immunoSEQ multiplex PCR, and the TCRdb table lists in-frame clones only, not all of them. D and trimming come from the DNA, and the V and J calls and clone size come from that table. Of roughly 250,000 clones listed, 84% are singletons. This receptor was obtained from a human donor in a cohort sampled during active COVID-19. V usage is TRBV11-2 and J usage is TRBJ2-2; tentative D call: TRBD2 (6 bases). Sequencing was done on a sample of peripheral blood. Here the CDR3 reads CASSSGLWGSGELFF. In DNA form, the CDR3 reads TGTGCCAGCAGCTCGGGACTTTGGGGGTCCGGGGAGCTGTTTTTT.